This T cell receptor (beta chain) was identified during a study of blood T cell repertoires in COVID-19. Across the study: Researchers got acute and convalescent COVID-19 samples from the United States, Italy and Spain. PBMCs, B-cell-depleted T cells, or T cells provided the cDNA or gDNA that made up the material.

Per the original methods: Reference gene primer amplification yielded estimated nucleated cell counts. TCRdb keeps only in-frame clones here, not all; method: immunoSEQ multiplex PCR. The V and J calls and clone size are taken from that table; D and trimming were inferred from the DNA. The sample yields more than 150,000 clones, 84% seen once. The V end lost 2 bases, the J end lost 6 bases, and 7 bases lay between the germline ends. Germline V CDR1 and CDR2: SQVTM, ANQGSEA. The CDR3 is 12 amino acids. The chain couples TRBV29-1 to TRBJ1-4, with D perhaps TRBD1 (5 bases). Sequencing was performed on peripheral blood. The sequence was collected from a human donor in a cohort sampled during active COVID-19. The CDR3, as DNA: TGCAGCGTTGAACAGGGTGATGAAAAACTGTTTTTT. Translated: CSVEQGDEKLFF.